The 27 T cell receptor beta chains in this list originate from one sample, sequenced in a study of brain T cells in children with intractable seizures (dated by TCRdb to 2020 to 2023). The time point label, as the study defines it: resected brain tissue, or blood drawn just prior to surgery. The library was built by means of the immunoSEQ multiplex PCR assay. Sourced from immuneACCESS, this table was stored by TCRdb with only in-frame sequences that have V and J called. A share of the clones is absent; for the studies checked, an unresolved V gene accounts for under half, and the remainder has no known explanation. For this sample the table gives 95,000 to 120,000 clones, of which roughly 94% were detected only once. The top ten hold about 3.8% of the sample. This material consisted of peripheral blood, taken at surgery. These receptors were taken from a boy under three years old with hemimegalencephaly and intractable seizures.

The V and J genes are TRBV28 and TRBJ1-5, with D perhaps matching TRBD1 (5 bases). Trimming removed 1 base from V and 2 bases from J, with 21 bases in between. The CDR3 is 19 amino acids. Germline assignment: CDR1 MDHEN and CDR2 SYDVKM. The CDR3 DNA reads TGTGCCAGCAGTTTATCTTTATCGGACAAGTTTTTCGGCAATCAGCCCCAGCATTTT. Translated: CASSLSLSDKFFGNQPQHF.

The rearrangement links TRBV7-9 to TRBJ2-1; D remains ambiguous. Germline values: CDR1 SEHNR, CDR2 FQNEAQ (reference sequence). The CDR3 length is 13 residues. V dropped 5 bases and J dropped 0 bases, with 5 bases sitting between them. This chain's CDR3 is CASSPSSYNEQFF. For the CDR3, the DNA is TGTGCCAGCAGCCCCTCCTCCTACAATGAGCAGTTCTTC.

V usage is TRBV19 and J usage is TRBJ2-3; 9 bases map to TRBD1. Germline V lookup: CDR1 LNHDA, CDR2 SQIVND (reference sequence). After removal of 3 bases from V and 3 bases from J, the junction contained 10 bases not matched to a gene. The CDR3 is made up of 17 amino acids. CDR3 bases: TGTGCCAGTAGTATGGACAGGGGAAAGTTTCAGACAGATACGCAGTATTTT. Encoded protein: CASSMDRGKFQTDTQYF. Filled out from reference TRBV19 and TRBJ2-3, the complete variable domain reads DGGITQSPKYLFRKEGQNVTLSCEQNLNHDAMYWYRQDPGQGLRLIYYSQIVNDFQKGDIAEGYSVSREKKESFPLTVTSAQKNPTAFYLCASSMDRGKFQTDTQYFGPGTRLTVL.

This clone was counted a single time. In DNA form, the CDR3 reads TGTGCCAGCATTCGGGGCCGCGGTCGTAACTATGGCTACACCTTC. Translated: CASIRGRGRNYGYTF. This chain links TRBV28 with TRBJ1-2; D perhaps matches TRBD1 (5 bases). Germline V gene sequence: CDR1 MDHEN, CDR2 SYDVKM. The CDR3 has 15 residues. Trimming removed 7 bases at V and 1 base at J, with 16 bases between.

This rearrangement joins TRBV4-3 to TRBJ2-5, with TRBD2 matching 12 bases. V lost 1 base, J lost 5 bases, and 8 bases stayed unmatched. The CDR3 has 17 amino acids. Germline V gene sequence: CDR1 LGHNA, CDR2 YSLEER. The CDR3: CASSQGLAGGFGETQYF. CDR3 in DNA: TGCGCCAGCAGCCAAGGTCTAGCGGGAGGGTTTGGCGAGACCCAGTACTTC.

This clone appeared once. The chain recombines TRBV7-9 with TRBJ2-1; the match to TRBD2 covers 12 bases. V lost 2 bases and J lost 8; bases outside the gene matches: 7. This CDR3 is built from 16 residues. In germline, CDR1 is SEHNR, CDR2 FQNEAQ (reference sequence). As DNA, the CDR3 is TGTGCCAGCAGCTTAAAAACTAGCGGGAGGTCCCATGAGCAGTTCTTC. This encodes CASSLKTSGRSHEQFF. Looking up the rest from reference TRBV7-9 and TRBJ2-1 gives the full variable domain: DTGVSQNPRHKITKRGQNVTFRCDPISEHNRLYWYRQTLGQGPEFLTYFQNEAQLEKSRLLSDRFSAERPKGSFSTLEIQRTEQGDSAMYLCASSLKTSGRSHEQFFGPGTRLTVL.

V gene TRBV28 combines with J gene TRBJ1-1, with 12 bases that match TRBD1. In germline, CDR1 is MDHEN, CDR2 SYDVKM. The CDR3 runs 18 residues. V dropped 2 bases and J dropped 5; count of bases not matched to a gene: 12. The CDR3 DNA sequence: TGTGCCAGCAGTTTAACGGTATGGGACAGGGGGCGGCGGACTGAAGCTTTCTTT. This translates into CASSLTVWDRGRRTEAFF.

The gene calls are TRBV15 and TRBJ2-1, with 9 bases fitting TRBD2. From germline, CDR1 is LNHNV and CDR2 YYDKDF (reference sequence). CDR3 size: 15 residues. The V segment lost 8 bases and the J segment 6 bases; nucleotides outside the gene matches: 11. CDR3 sequence (DNA): TGTGCCACCGCCTCGCGGGAGGGCGGTTTCAATGAGCAGTTCTTC. This translates into CATASREGGFNEQFF.

This chain joins TRBV6-5 and TRBJ1-6, with D uncertain. V was clipped by 6 bases and J by 1 base, with 7 bases between them. There are 14 residues in the CDR3. CDR1 and CDR2 from the germline V gene are MNHEY and SVGAGI. The CDR3 DNA is TGTGCCAGCAGACCCGGATCCTATAATTCACCCCTCCACTTT. Protein sequence: CASRPGSYNSPLHF.

The genes are TRBV9 and TRBJ2-1; TRBD2 matches 13 bases. The ends lost 0 bases at V and 7 bases at J; junction bases unmatched: 1. The CDR3 is 15 residues long. From germline, CDR1 is SGDLS and CDR2 YYNGEE. CDR3 sequence reads: CASSVGGLAGNEQFF. The CDR3 nucleotides are TGTGCCAGCAGCGTAGGGGGACTAGCGGGGAATGAGCAGTTCTTC.

The chain has TRBV27 and TRBJ1-2; 7 bases align to TRBD1. Germline CDR1 MNHEY, CDR2 SMNVEV (reference sequence). V trimming: 3 bases; J trimming: 5 bases; junction bases outside the gene matches: 3. CDR3 length: 13 residues. This CDR3 is CASSLTGIYGYTF. The CDR3 bases are TGTGCCAGCAGTTTGACAGGGATATATGGCTACACCTTC.

The V and J genes are TRBV2 and TRBJ2-7; 9 nucleotides line up with TRBD1. Germline lookup yields CDR1 SNHLY and CDR2 FYNNEI. With 8 bases clipped from V and 5 bases from J, the junction kept 7 bases outside the gene matches. The CDR3 covers 13 residues. The CDR3 nucleotides read TGTGCCAGCCGATACAGGGGGCAGAACGAGCAGTACTTC. It encodes CASRYRGQNEQYF.

The V gene is TRBV6-4, the J gene TRBJ1-1; TRBD1 is a possible D gene (5 bases). V dropped 2 bases and J dropped 4 bases, with 17 bases sitting between them. Per germline, CDR1 MRHNA and CDR2 SNTAGT. The CDR3 is 16 residues long. CDR3 sequence: CASSDEGRLLGTEAFF. CDR3 DNA sequence: TGTGCCAGCAGTGACGAGGGGCGGCTATTAGGCACTGAAGCTTTCTTT.

This clone was seen only a few times. This chain connects TRBV6-5 to TRBJ1-4, with TRBD1 identical over 11 bases. V lost 6 bases to trimming and J lost 6 bases; unmatched junction nucleotides: 6. CDR1 MNHEY and CDR2 SVGAGI come from the germline V gene. The CDR3 length is 15 residues. The CDR3 DNA is TGTGCCAGCAGCATTGGGACAGGGGGTTATGAAAAACTGTTTTTT. Translated: CASSIGTGGYEKLFF.

V gene TRBV4-3 combines with J gene TRBJ2-6; 8 bases align to TRBD1. Germline assignment: CDR1 LGHNA and CDR2 YSLEER. V trimming: 4 bases; J trimming: 2 bases; junction bases outside the gene matches: 10. CDR3 length equals 18 residues. Here the CDR3 reads CASSPNTDREAGANVLTF. The CDR3 DNA sequence: TGCGCCAGCAGCCCGAACACGGACAGGGAGGCTGGGGCCAACGTCCTGACTTTC.

This clone is categorized as medium-sized. The rearrangement uses TRBV7-8 and TRBJ2-3; D unclear. Trimming left V 6 bases short and J 4 bases short, with 11 bases between. Germline CDR1 and CDR2: SGHVS and FQNEAQ. This CDR3 has 13 amino acids. The CDR3 sequence is CASSLGVADTQYF. Here the CDR3 DNA reads TGTGCCAGCAGTCTGGGCGTCGCAGATACGCAGTATTTT.

The chain joins TRBV19 to TRBJ2-2, with 8 bases fitting TRBD1. The trim removed 5 bases at V and 7 bases at J, leaving 3 bases unmatched. CDR1 is LNHDA, CDR2 SQIVND, per germline (reference sequence). This CDR3 has 13 amino acids. CDR3 loop: CASSPGGGGELFF. CDR3 DNA: TGTGCCAGTAGTCCAGGGGGCGGCGGGGAGCTGTTTTTT.

The chain joins TRBV9 to TRBJ2-7; D tentatively fits TRBD1 or TRBD2 (6 bases each). Germline lookup yields CDR1 SGDLS and CDR2 YYNGEE. The CDR3 is 15 amino acids. Trimming left V 0 bases short and J 2 bases short, with 12 bases between. The CDR3 loop reads CASSVGGRGTYEQYF. CDR3 DNA: TGTGCCAGCAGCGTAGGGGGGCGCGGGACCTACGAGCAGTACTTC.

The chain combines TRBV29-1 with TRBJ1-3; 9 bases match TRBD1. The CDR3 has 11 amino acids. The trim removed 6 bases at V and 7 bases at J, leaving 1 base unmatched. The germline gives CDR1 SQVTM, CDR2 ANQGSEA. CDR3 sequence reads: CSVGQGNTIYF. In nucleotides, the CDR3 is TGCAGCGTCGGACAGGGGAACACCATATATTTT.

The V call is TRBV7-9, the J call TRBJ2-1; TRBD1 agrees at 8 bases. Losses at the gene ends were 5 bases for V and 3 bases for J; bases not matched to a gene: 6. In germline, CDR1 is SEHNR, CDR2 FQNEAQ (reference sequence). The length of the CDR3 is 15 residues. The CDR3 reads CASSPPGTGYNEQFF. The CDR3 region has the DNA TGTGCCAGCAGCCCACCCGGGACAGGCTACAATGAGCAGTTCTTC.

The chain joins TRBV20-1 to TRBJ2-1; TRBD1 or TRBD2 may be the D gene (6 bases each). The V end lost 3 bases, the J end lost 4 bases, and 31 bases lay between the germline ends. The CDR3 spans 20 residues. Germline values: CDR1 DFQATT, CDR2 SNEGSKA (reference sequence). The CDR3 nucleotides are TGCAGTGCTAGTTCAGGGCCAAGCTGGGATCGGGGGCTCGTTTACAATGAGCAGTTCTTC. It translates to CSASSGPSWDRGLVYNEQFF.

The V call is TRBV6-1, the J call TRBJ1-1; D remains unclear. Trimming cost V 3 bases and J 3 bases, with 14 bases left between them. Germline CDR1 MNHNS, CDR2 SASEGT. The CDR3 covers 15 residues. CDR3 sequence reads: CASSEIGVQDTEAFF. The CDR3 DNA sequence: TGTGCCAGCAGTGAGATCGGGGTCCAGGACACTGAAGCTTTCTTT.

The chain links TRBV27 to TRBJ1-2; 10 nucleotides align to TRBD1. Germline lookup yields CDR1 MNHEY and CDR2 SMNVEV (reference sequence). V gave up 6 bases and J gave up 3 bases; unmatched junction bases: 7. The CDR3 runs to 15 residues. The CDR3 DNA follows: TGTGCCAGCAGACTCCGACAGGGGGCCTACTATGGCTACACCTTC. It codes for CASRLRQGAYYGYTF.

V and J are TRBV7-2 and TRBJ2-3; D unresolved. The ends were cut back, 1 base at V and 0 bases at J, with 14 bases in the middle. The CDR3 is 17 amino acids. Per germline, CDR1 SGHTA and CDR2 FQGNSA. The CDR3 DNA follows: TGTGCCAGCAGCTTAGGGGCAGGCCTGCCTAGCACAGATACGCAGTATTTT. Its translation: CASSLGAGLPSTDTQYF. Looking up the rest from reference TRBV7-2 and TRBJ2-3 gives the full variable domain: GAGVSQSPSNKVTEKGKDVELRCDPISGHTALYWYRQSLGQGLEFLIYFQGNSAPDKSGLPSDRFSAERTGGSVSTLTIQRTQQEDSAVYLCASSLGAGLPSTDTQYFGPGTRLTVL.

This chain joins TRBV11-1 and TRBJ2-7; tentative D call: TRBD1 (6 bases). The germline V and J ends were trimmed by 8 bases and 1 base, with 12 bases remaining between them. This CDR3 spans 13 amino acids. Germline V gene sequence: CDR1 SGHAT, CDR2 FQDESV (reference sequence). The CDR3 sequence is CASRVGGSYEQYF. As DNA, the CDR3 is TGTGCCAGCCGGGTAGGGGGTTCCTACGAGCAGTACTTC.

The V gene is TRBV5-6, the J gene TRBJ2-2; TRBD2 agrees at 9 bases. The CDR3 is 16 residues long. Trimming took 4 bases from V and 5 from J; bases not matched to a gene: 9. CDR1 is SGHDT, CDR2 YYEEEE, per germline. CDR3 protein: CASSGEREARTGELFF. The CDR3 DNA is TGTGCCAGCAGCGGCGAGCGGGAGGCTCGAACCGGGGAGCTGTTTTTT.

CDR3 sequence: CASSQEGEGGNYGYTF. CDR3 DNA: TGCGCCAGCAGCCAAGAAGGTGAAGGCGGCAACTATGGCTACACCTTC. The chain has TRBV4-1 and TRBJ1-2; D ambiguous. V was clipped by 0 bases and J by 2 bases, with 13 bases between them. Germline V lookup: CDR1 MGHRA, CDR2 YSYEKL. The CDR3 runs to 16 residues.